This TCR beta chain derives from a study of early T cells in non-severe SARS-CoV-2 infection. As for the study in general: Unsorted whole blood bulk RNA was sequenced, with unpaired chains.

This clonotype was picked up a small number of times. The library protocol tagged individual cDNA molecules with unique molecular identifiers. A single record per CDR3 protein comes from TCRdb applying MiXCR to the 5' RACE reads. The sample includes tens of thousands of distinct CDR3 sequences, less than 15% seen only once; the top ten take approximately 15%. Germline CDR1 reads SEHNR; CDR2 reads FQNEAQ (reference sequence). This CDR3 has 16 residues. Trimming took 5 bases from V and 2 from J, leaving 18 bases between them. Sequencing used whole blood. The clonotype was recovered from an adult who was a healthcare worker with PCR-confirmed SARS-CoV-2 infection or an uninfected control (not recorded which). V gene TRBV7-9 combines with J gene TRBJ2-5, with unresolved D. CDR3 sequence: CASSHLAGWGQETQYF. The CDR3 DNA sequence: TGTGCCAGCAGCCATCTTGCTGGTTGGGGTCAAGAGACCCAGTACTTC.